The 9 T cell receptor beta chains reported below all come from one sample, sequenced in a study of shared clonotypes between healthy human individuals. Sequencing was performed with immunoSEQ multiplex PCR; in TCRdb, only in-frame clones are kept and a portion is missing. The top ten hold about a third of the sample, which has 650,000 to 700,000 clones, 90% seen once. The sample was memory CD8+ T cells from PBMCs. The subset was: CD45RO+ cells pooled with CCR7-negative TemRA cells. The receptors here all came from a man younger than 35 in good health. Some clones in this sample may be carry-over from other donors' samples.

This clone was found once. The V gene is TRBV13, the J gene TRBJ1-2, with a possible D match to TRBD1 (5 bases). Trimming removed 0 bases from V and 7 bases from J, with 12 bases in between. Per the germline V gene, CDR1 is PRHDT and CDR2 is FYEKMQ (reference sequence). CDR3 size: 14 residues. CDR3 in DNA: TGTGCCAGCAGCTTAGGGGGGCCTCGGGGTGGCTACACCTTC. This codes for CASSLGGPRGGYTF.

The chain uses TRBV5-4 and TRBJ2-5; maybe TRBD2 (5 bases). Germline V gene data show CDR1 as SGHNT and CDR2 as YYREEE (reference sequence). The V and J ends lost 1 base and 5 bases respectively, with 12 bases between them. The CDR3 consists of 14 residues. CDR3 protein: CASSLSARGETQYF. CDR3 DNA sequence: TGTGCCAGCAGCTTGTCTGCTAGAGGGGAGACCCAGTACTTC.

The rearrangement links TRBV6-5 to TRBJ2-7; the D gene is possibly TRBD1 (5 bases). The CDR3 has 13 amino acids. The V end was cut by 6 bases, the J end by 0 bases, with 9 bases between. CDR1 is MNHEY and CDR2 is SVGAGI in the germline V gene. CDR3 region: CASRPTVSYEQYF. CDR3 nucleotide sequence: TGTGCCAGCAGACCGACAGTCTCCTACGAGCAGTACTTC.

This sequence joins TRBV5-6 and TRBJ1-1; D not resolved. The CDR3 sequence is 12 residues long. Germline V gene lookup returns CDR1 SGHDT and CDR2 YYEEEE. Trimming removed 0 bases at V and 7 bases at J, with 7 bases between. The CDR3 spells CASSLDGLEAFF. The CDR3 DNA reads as TGTGCCAGCAGCTTGGACGGACTTGAAGCTTTCTTT.

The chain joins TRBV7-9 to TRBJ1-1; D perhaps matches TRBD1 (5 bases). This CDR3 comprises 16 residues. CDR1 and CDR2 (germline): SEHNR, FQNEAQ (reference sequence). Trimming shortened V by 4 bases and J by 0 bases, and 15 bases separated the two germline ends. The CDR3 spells CASSSPSTALNTEAFF. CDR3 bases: TGTGCCAGCAGCTCCCCCTCGACAGCCCTGAACACTGAAGCTTTCTTT.

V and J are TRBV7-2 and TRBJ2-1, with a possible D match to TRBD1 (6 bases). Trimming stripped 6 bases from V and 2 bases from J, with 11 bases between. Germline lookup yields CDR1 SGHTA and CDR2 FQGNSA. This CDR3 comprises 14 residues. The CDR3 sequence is CASRIQGPYNEQFF. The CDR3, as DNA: TGTGCCAGCAGAATACAGGGTCCCTACAATGAGCAGTTCTTC.

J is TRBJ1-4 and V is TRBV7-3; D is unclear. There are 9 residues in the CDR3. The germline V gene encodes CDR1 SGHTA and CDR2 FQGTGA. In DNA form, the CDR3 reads TGTGTCCGGCAGTCGAGTACGTTTTTT. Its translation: CVRQSSTFF.

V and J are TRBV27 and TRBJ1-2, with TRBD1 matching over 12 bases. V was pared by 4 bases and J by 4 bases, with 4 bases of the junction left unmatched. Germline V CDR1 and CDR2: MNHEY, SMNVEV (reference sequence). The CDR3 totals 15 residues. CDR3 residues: CASSSRDRGPYGYTF. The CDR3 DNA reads TGTGCCAGCAGTTCCCGGGACAGGGGGCCCTATGGCTACACCTTC.

This CDR3 reads CASSQNSRTGGANGYTF. CDR3 coding DNA: TGTGCCAGCAGCCAAAACTCGAGAACAGGGGGCGCAAATGGCTACACCTTC. The gene calls are TRBV11-2 and TRBJ1-2; 9 positions match TRBD1. Germline CDR1 and CDR2: SGHAT and FQNNGV. The trim removed 5 bases at V and 6 bases at J, leaving 16 bases unmatched. The CDR3 consists of 17 residues.